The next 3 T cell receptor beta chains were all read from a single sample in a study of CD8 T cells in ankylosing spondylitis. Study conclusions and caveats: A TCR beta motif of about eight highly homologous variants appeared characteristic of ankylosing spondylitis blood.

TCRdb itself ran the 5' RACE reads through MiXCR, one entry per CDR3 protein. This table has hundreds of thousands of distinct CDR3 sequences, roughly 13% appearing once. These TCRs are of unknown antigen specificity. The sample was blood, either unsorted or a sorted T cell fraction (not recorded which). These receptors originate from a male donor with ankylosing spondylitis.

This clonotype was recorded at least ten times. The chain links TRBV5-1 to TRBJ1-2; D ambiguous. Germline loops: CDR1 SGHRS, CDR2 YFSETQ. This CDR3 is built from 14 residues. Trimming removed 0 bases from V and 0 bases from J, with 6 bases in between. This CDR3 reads CASSLGYANYGYTF. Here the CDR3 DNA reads TGCGCCAGCAGCTTGGGTTACGCTAACTATGGCTACACCTTC. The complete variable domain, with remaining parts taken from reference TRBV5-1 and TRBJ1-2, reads KAGVTQTPRYLIKTRGQQVTLSCSPISGHRSVSWYQQTPGQGLQFLFEYFSETQRNKGNFPGRFSGRQFSNSRSEMNVSTLELGDSALYLCASSLGYANYGYTFGSGTRLTVV.

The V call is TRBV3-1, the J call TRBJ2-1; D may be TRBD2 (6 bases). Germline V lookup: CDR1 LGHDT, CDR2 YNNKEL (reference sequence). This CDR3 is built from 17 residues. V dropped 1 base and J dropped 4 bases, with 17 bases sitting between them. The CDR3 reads CASSQGGGRSIYNEQFF. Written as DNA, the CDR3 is TGTGCCAGCAGCCAAGGTGGAGGGAGGAGTATTTACAATGAGCAGTTCTTC.

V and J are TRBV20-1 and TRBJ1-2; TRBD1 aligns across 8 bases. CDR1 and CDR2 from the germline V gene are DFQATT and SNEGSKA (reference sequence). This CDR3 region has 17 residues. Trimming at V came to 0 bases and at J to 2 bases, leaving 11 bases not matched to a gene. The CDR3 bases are TGCAGTGCTAGAGATACGAGGCAGGGGGCTTGGAACTATGGCTACACCTTC. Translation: CSARDTRQGAWNYGYTF.